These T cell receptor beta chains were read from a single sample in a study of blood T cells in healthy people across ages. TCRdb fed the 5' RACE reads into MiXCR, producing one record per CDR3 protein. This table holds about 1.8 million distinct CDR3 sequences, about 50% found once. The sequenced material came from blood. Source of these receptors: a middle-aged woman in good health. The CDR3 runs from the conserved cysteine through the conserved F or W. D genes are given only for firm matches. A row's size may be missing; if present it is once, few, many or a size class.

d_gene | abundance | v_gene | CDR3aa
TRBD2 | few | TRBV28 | CASLEREVGYNEQYF
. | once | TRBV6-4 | CASSDSPWAEQFF
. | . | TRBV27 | CASSLFQRREGRRGYTF
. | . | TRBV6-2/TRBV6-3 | CASTRGGTGTYEQYF
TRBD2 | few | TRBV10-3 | CAISVLAGAGDTQYF
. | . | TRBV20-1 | CSASLGVSYEQYF
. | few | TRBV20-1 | CSASFPGPYNEQFF
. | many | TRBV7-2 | CASSSDNSYEQYF
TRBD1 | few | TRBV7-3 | CASSRNRGGSPLHF
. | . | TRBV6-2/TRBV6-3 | CASSYGRYQGEQYF
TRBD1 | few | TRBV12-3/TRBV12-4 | CASSWGHGTALFNYGYTF
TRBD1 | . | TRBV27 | CASSPRVDRAGEKLFF
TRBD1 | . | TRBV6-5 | CASSFSGGRSNQPQHF
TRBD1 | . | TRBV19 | CASSTIDRGGNQPQHF
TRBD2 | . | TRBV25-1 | CASRARGYQETQYF
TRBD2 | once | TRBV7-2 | CASSLSGGAVRKQFF
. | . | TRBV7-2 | CASSLGIGEVYNEQFF
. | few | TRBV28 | CASHTGNYNEQFF
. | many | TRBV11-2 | CASSPGQSQETQYF
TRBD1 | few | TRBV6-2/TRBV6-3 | CASSYGQGDHEQYF
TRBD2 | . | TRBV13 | CASSQSPGAGGPTDTQYF
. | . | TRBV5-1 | CASSLGDGLGIQYF
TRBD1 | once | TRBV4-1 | CASSRRLATGDVYGYTF
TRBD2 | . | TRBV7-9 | CASRSGTSGPYSYNEQFF
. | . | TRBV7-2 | CASSLIGTGSGANVLTF
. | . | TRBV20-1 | CSATPPAGTYEQYF